This TCR beta chain was sequenced during a study of T cell changes during pregnancy in multiple sclerosis. Generated by immunoSEQ multiplex PCR, the TCRdb table keeps only in-frame clones and is missing some. In the table there are 85,000 to 100,000 clones, around 92% of which are singletons. The length of the CDR3 is 15 residues. Per the germline V gene, CDR1 is SGHKS and CDR2 is YYEKEE (reference sequence). V was shortened by 3 bases and J by 1 base, with 11 bases between the two germline ends. This TCR was recovered from a female donor with multiple sclerosis, enrolled in a pregnancy study. Sequencing used peripheral blood, obtained after pregnancy. The genes are TRBV5-5 and TRBJ1-5; tentative D call: TRBD1 (5 bases). Here the CDR3 reads CASSWGGVSNQPQHF. In nucleotides, the CDR3 is TGTGCCAGCAGCTGGGGGGGAGTGAGCAATCAGCCCCAGCATTTT.